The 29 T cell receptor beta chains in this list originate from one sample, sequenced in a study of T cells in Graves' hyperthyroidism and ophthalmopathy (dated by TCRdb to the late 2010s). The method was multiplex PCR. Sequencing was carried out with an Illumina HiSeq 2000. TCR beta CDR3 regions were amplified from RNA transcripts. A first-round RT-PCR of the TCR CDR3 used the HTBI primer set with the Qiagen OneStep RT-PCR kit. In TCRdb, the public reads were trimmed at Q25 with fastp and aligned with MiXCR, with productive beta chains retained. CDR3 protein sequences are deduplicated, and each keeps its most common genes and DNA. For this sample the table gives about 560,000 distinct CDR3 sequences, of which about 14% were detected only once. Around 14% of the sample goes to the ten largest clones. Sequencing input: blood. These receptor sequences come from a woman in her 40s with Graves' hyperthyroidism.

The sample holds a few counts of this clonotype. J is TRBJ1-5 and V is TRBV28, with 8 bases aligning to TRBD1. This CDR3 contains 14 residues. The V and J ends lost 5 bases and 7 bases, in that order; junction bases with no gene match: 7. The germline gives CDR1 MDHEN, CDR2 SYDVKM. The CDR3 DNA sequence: TGTGCCAGCAGTGCCGGACAGGGCGGCCAGCCCCAGCATTTT. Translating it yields CASSAGQGGQPQHF.

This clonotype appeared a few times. The DNA for the CDR3 is TGCAGCGTTGAATTTGCTGGACAGGGGGCCGAGCAGTACTTC. It translates to CSVEFAGQGAEQYF. The chain has TRBV29-1 and TRBJ2-7; 11 bases match TRBD1. CDR3 length: 14 amino acids. V trimming: 2 bases; J trimming: 6 bases; junction bases outside the gene matches: 6. In germline, CDR1 is SQVTM, CDR2 ANQGSEA.

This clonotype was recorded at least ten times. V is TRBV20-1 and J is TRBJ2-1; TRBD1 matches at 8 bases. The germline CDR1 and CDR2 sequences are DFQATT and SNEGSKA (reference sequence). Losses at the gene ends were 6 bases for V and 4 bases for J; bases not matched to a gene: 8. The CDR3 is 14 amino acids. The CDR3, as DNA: TGCAGTGCGACCTGGACAGGGAGATACAATGAGCAGTTCTTC. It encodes CSATWTGRYNEQFF.

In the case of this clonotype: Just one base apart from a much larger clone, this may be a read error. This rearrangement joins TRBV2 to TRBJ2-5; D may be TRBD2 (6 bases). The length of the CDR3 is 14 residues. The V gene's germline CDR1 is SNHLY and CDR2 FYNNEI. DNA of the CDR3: TGTGCCAGCAGTGAGGCGGGGCCCCAAGAGGCCCAGTACTTC. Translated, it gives CASSEAGPQEAQYF.

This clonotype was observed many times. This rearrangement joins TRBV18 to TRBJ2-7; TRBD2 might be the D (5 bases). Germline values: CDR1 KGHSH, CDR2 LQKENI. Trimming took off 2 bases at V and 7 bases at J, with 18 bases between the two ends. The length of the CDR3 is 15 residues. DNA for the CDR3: TGTGCCAGCTCACCAGAAGTAACCCCCCCGGGGGAGCAGTACTTC. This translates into CASSPEVTPPGEQYF.

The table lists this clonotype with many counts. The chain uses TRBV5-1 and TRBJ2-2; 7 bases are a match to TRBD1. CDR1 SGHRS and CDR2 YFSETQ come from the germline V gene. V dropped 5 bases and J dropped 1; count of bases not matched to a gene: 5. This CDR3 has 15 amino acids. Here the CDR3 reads CASSSTGRNTGELFF. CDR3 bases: TGCGCCAGCAGTTCGACAGGGCGGAACACCGGGGAGCTGTTTTTT.

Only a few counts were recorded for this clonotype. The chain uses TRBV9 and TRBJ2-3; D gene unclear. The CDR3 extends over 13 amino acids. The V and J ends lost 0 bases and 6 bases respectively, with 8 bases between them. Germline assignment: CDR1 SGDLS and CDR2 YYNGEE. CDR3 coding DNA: TGTGCCAGCAGCGTAGCCGTTGTGGATACGCAGTATTTT. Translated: CASSVAVVDTQYF.

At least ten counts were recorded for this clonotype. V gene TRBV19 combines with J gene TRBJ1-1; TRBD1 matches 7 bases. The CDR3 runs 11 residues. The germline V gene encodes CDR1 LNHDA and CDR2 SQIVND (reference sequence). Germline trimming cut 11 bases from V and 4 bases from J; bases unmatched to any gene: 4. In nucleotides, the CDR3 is TGTGCCGGGAGACAGGGCACTGAAGCTTTCTTT. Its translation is CAGRQGTEAFF.

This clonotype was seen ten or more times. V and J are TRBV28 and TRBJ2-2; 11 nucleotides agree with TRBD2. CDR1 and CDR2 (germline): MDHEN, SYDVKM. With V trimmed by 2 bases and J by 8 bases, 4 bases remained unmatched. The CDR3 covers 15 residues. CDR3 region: CASSLTSGSRGELFF. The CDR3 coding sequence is TGTGCCAGCAGTTTAACTAGCGGGAGCAGAGGGGAGCTGTTTTTT.

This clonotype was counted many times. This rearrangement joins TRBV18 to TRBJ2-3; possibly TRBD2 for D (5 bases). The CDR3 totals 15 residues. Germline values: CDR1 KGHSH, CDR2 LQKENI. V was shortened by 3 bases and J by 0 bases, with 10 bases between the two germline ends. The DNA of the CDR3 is TGTGCCAGCTCACCCCCGGGGAGAAGCACAGATACGCAGTATTTT. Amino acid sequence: CASSPPGRSTDTQYF.

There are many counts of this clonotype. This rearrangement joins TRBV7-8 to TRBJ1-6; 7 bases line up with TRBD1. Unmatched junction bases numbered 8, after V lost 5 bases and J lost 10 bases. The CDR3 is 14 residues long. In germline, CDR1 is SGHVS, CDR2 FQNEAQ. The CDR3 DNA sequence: TGTGCCAGCAGCCAAACAGGGGATCGATCACCCCTCCACTTT. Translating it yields CASSQTGDRSPLHF.

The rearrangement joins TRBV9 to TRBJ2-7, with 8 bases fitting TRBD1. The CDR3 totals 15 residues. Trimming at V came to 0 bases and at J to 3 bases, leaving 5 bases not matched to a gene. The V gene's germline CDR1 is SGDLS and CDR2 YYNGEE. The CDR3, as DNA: TGTGCCAGCAGCGTAGATTTCGACAGGGGCTACGAGCAGTACTTC. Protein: CASSVDFDRGYEQYF.

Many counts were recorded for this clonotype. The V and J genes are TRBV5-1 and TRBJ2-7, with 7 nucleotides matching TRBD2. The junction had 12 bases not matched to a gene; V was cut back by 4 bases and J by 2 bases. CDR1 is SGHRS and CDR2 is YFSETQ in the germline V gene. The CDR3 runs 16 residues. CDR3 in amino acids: CASSLAETPKTYEQYF. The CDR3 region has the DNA TGCGCCAGCAGCCTAGCGGAGACCCCAAAGACCTACGAGCAGTACTTC.

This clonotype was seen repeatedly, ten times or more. DNA of the CDR3: TGTGCCAGCAGTTTTAGACTAGCAGTATACGAGCAGTACTTC. Residues: CASSFRLAVYEQYF. The J gene is TRBJ2-7, the V gene TRBV12-3 or TRBV12-4, with TRBD2 matching 7 bases. The J segment lost 4 bases and the V segment lost 3 bases, leaving 6 bases of the junction unmatched. The CDR3 totals 14 residues.

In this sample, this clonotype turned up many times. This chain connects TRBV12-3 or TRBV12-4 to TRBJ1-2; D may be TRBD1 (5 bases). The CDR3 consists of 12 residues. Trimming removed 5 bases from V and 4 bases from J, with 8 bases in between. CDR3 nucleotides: TGTGCCAGCAGTCCAGGGATCTATGGCTACACCTTC. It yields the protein CASSPGIYGYTF.

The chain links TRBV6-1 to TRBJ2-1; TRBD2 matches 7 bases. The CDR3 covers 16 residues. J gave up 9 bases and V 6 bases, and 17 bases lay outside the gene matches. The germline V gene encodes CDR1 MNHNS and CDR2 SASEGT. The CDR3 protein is CASRNRYNYRGGEQFF. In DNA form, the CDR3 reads TGTGCCAGCAGGAACAGGTATAACTACCGCGGGGGTGAGCAGTTCTTC.

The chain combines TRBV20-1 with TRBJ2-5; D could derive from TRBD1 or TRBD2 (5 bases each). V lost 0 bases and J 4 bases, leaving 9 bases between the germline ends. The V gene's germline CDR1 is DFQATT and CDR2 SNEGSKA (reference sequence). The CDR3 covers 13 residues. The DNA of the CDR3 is TGCAGTGCTAGAGATCAGAGGGGAGAGACCCAGTACTTC. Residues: CSARDQRGETQYF.

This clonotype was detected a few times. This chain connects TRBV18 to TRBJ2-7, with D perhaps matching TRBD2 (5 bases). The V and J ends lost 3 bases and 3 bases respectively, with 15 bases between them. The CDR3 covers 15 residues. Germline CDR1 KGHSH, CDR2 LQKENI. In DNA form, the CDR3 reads TGTGCCAGCTCACCCAGCCGGAGGAGCCTCTACGAGCAGTACTTC. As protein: CASSPSRRSLYEQYF.

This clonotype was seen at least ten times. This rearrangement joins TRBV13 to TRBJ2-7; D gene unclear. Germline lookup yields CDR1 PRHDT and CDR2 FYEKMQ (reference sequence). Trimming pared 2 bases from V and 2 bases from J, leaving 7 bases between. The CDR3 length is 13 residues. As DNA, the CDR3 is TGTGCCAGCAGCTTAATGGGAACCTACGAGCAGTACTTC. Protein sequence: CASSLMGTYEQYF.

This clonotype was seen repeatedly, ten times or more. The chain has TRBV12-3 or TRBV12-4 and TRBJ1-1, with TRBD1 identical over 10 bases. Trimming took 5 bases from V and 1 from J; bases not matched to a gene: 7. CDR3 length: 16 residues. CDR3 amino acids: CASSAGTGEPNTEAFF. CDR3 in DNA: TGTGCCAGCAGTGCCGGGACAGGGGAGCCGAACACTGAAGCTTTCTTT.

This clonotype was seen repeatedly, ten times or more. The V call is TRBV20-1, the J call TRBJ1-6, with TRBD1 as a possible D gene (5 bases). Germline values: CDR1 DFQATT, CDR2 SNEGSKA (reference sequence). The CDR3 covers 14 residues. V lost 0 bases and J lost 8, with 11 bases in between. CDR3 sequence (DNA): TGCAGTGCTAGAGATACGGGGGGATATTCACCCCTCCACTTT. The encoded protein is CSARDTGGYSPLHF.

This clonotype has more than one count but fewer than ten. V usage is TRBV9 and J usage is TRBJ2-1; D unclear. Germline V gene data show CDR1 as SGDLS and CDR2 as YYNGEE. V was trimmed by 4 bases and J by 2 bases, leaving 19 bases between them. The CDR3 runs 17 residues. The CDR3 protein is CASSRRPWATAYNEQFF. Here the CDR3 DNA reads TGTGCCAGCAGCCGGAGACCCTGGGCCACAGCCTACAATGAGCAGTTCTTC.

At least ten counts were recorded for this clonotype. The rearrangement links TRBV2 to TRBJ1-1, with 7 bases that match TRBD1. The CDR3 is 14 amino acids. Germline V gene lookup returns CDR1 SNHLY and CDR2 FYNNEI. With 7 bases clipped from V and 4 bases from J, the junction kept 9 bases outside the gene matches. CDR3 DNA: TGTGCCAGCAAAGCCGAGGGGGCCGTCACTGAAGCTTTCTTT. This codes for CASKAEGAVTEAFF.

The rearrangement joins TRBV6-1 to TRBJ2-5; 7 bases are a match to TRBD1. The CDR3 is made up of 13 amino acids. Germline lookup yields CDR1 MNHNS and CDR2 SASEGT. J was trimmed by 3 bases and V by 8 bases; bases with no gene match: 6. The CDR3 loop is CASRITGEETQYF. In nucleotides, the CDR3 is TGTGCCAGCCGGATTACAGGGGAAGAGACCCAGTACTTC.

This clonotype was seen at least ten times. The CDR3 DNA follows: TGTGCCAGCAGTTACTCGACTAGTTCGGAGCAGTTCTTC. Encoded protein: CASSYSTSSEQFF. The chain carries TRBV6-2 or TRBV6-3 and TRBJ2-1, with a possible D match to TRBD2 (6 bases). This CDR3 has 13 amino acids. Germline assignment: CDR1 MNHEY and CDR2 SVGEGT. V was shortened by 0 bases and J by 10 bases, with 10 bases between the two germline ends.

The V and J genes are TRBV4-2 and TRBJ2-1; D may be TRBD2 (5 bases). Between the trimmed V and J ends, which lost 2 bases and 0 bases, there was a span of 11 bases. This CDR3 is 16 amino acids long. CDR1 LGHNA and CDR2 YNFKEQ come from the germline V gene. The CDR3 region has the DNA TGTGCCAGCAGCCAACGGACTGCGCTCTCCTACAATGAGCAGTTCTTC. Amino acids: CASSQRTALSYNEQFF.

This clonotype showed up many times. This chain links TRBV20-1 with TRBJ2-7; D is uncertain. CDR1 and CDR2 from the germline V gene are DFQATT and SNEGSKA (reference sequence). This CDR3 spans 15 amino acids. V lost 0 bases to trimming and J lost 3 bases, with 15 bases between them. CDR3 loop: CSARDESETDYEQYF. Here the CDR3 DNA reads TGCAGTGCTAGAGATGAATCAGAAACAGACTACGAGCAGTACTTC.

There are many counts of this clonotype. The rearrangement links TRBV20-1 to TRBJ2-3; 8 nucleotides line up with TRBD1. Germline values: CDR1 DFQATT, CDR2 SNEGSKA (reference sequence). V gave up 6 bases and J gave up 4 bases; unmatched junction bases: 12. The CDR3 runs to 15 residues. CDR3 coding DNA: TGCAGTGCCGAGCGGACAGGGCTGTTCCCAGATACGCAGTATTTT. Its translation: CSAERTGLFPDTQYF.

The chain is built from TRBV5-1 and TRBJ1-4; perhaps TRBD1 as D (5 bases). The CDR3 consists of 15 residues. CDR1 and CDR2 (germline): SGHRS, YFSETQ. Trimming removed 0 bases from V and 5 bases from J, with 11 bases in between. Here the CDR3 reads CASSLGGNGNEKLFF. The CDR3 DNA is TGCGCCAGCAGCTTGGGGGGCAACGGGAATGAAAAACTGTTTTTT.